This is a list of T cell receptor beta chains from one sample in a study of blood T cell repertoires in COVID-19. Some clones are missing from TCRdb's copy, which holds only in-frame ones; the method was immunoSEQ multiplex PCR. The data hold 95,000 to 150,000 clones, with 65% to 90% observed a single time. Sequenced sample: peripheral blood. These receptors originate from a man aged 80 or over with acute or convalescent COVID-19. Both conserved end residues are part of each CDR3. D genes are given only for firm matches. Clone size, where shown, is once, few, many, or a class for clones that have expanded.

TRBJ2-2 | 13 | NA | NA | TRBV24-1 | CATSDLTTGELFF | TGTGCCACCAGTGACCTGACTACCGGGGAGCTGTTTTTT
TRBJ2-5 | 16 | NA | TRBD2 | TRBV3-1/TRBV3-2 | CASSPSGTAGRKAQYF | TGTGCCAGCAGCCCTAGCGGGACAGCGGGCCGAAAGGCCCAGTACTTC
TRBJ2-7 | 14 | NA | TRBD1 | TRBV24-1 | CATSDRDRGAEQYF | TGTGCCACCAGTGACCGGGACAGGGGGGCGGAGCAGTACTTC
TRBJ1-4 | 16 | NA | NA | TRBV28 | CASEGTWTDHNEKLFF | TGTGCCAGCGAGGGTACCTGGACCGACCATAATGAAAAACTGTTTTTT
TRBJ2-1 | 12 | once | NA | TRBV28 | CASSLTQTEQFF | TGTGCCAGCAGCCTCACACAGACTGAGCAGTTCTTC
TRBJ2-3 | 15 | once | NA | TRBV5-1 | CASGLIGVLPDTQYF | TGCGCCAGCGGACTCATTGGGGTTCTCCCAGATACGCAGTATTTT
TRBJ2-1 | 13 | NA | NA | TRBV6-4 | CASSAGTWGEQFF | TGTGCCAGCAGTGCCGGGACATGGGGTGAGCAGTTCTTC
TRBJ2-1 | 16 | NA | TRBD2 | TRBV9 | CASSPLGASGYNEQFF | TGTGCCAGCAGCCCCCTCGGGGCTAGCGGGTACAATGAGCAGTTCTTC
TRBJ1-1 | 13 | NA | NA | TRBV30 | CAWRSAVRGEAFF | TGTGCCTGGAGATCAGCGGTCAGGGGCGAAGCTTTCTTT
TRBJ2-1 | 15 | NA | NA | TRBV7-2 | CASSFLGLANNEQFF | TGTGCCAGCAGCTTCTTGGGACTGGCTAATAATGAGCAGTTCTTC
TRBJ1-1 | 14 | NA | NA | TRBV5-6 | CASSGRVRGMEAFF | TGTGCCAGCAGTGGTCGGGTTCGGGGGATGGAGGCTTTCTTT
TRBJ2-5 | 16 | NA | TRBD2 | TRBV24-1 | CATSARSGGDQETQYF | TGTGCCACCAGTGCCCGTAGCGGGGGGGATCAAGAGACCCAGTACTTC
TRBJ2-7 | 15 | NA | NA | TRBV9 | CASSVGAVDSYEQYF | TGTGCCAGCAGCGTAGGGGCAGTTGACTCCTACGAGCAGTACTTC
TRBJ1-2 | 13 | few | NA | TRBV29-1 | CSVDRWRETGYTF | TGCAGCGTTGACAGGTGGCGGGAGACGGGCTACACCTTC
TRBJ2-3 | 12 | once | NA | TRBV27 | CASSRGTDTQYF | TGTGCCAGCAGTCGGGGCACAGATACGCAGTATTTT
TRBJ1-5 | 15 | NA | NA | TRBV6-5 | CASIVDPARNQPQHF | TGTGCCAGCATCGTGGATCCCGCGAGGAATCAGCCCCAGCATTTT
TRBJ2-5 | 16 | NA | NA | TRBV24-1 | CATSDLGVGDAETQYF | TGTGCCACCAGTGATTTGGGAGTAGGGGATGCAGAGACCCAGTACTTC
TRBJ1-5 | 15 | NA | NA | TRBV6-2/TRBV6-3 | CASSSGQLSNQPQHF | TGTGCCAGCAGTTCCGGACAGCTCTCCAATCAGCCCCAGCATTTT
TRBJ1-1 | 14 | NA | NA | TRBV5-1 | CASSLGAGNTEAFF | TGCGCCAGCAGCTTGGGGGCAGGGAACACTGAAGCTTTCTTT
TRBJ1-1 | 13 | NA | NA | TRBV28 | CASSLGRETEAFF | TGTGCCAGCAGTTTAGGGAGGGAAACTGAAGCTTTCTTT
TRBJ2-7 | 15 | NA | NA | TRBV7-9 | CASSLAGQPQYEQYF | TGTGCCAGCAGCTTAGCTGGACAGCCCCAATACGAGCAGTACTTC
TRBJ2-3 | 15 | few | TRBD2 | TRBV7-2 | CASSQGLAGPDTQYF | TGTGCCAGCAGCCAGGGACTAGCGGGCCCAGATACGCAGTATTTT
TRBJ2-7 | 15 | NA | TRBD1 | TRBV6-5 | CASSPRTGGYYEQYF | TGTGCCAGCAGTCCCAGGACAGGGGGCTACTACGAGCAGTACTTC
TRBJ2-3 | 15 | NA | TRBD1 | TRBV7-2 | CASSLVAGGVDTQYF | TGTGCCAGCAGCTTAGTAGCAGGGGGCGTAGATACGCAGTATTTT